This T cell receptor beta chain was documented in a study of Ad26.COV2.S vaccination and SARS-CoV-2 variants. About the study: Administration of Ad26.COV2.S was intramuscular, either once or twice 56 days apart.

TCRdb keeps only in-frame clones here, not all; method: immunoSEQ multiplex PCR. This table holds some 460,000 clones, 70% to 90% found once. Treatment defined: roughly 20 received Ad26.COV2.S at low or high dose, single or two shots; about 5 received placebo; per-sample allocation not given. Samples analyzed were those drawn on day 63 after the first vaccine or placebo injection. A Boston donor was an adult aged 18-55 years. The shot given was an Ad26 vector that makes Wuhan-strain SARS-CoV-2 spike. As regards this clone: Antigen: not known.

General study results and limits: Substantial breadth in spike-specific CD8+ and CD4+ T cell responses was reportedly seen after vaccination.

Material: peripheral blood, obtained in a trial of Ad26.COV2.S vaccine versus placebo. This TCR was sampled from a person between 18 and 60 years old who received the Ad26.COV2.S COVID-19 vaccine or a placebo.

CDR3 sequence (DNA): TGTGCCACCGGACAGGGGACGGCGTTGGCCCCCTATGGCTACACCTTC. It translates to CATGQGTALAPYGYTF. The rearrangement joins TRBV28 to TRBJ1-2, with 9 bases identical to TRBD1. Trimming took 10 bases from V and 4 from J; bases not matched to a gene: 16. The CDR3 runs to 16 residues. CDR1 and CDR2 from the germline V gene are MDHEN and SYDVKM.